Each of the 8 T cell receptor beta chains below was sequenced from the same sample in a study of cytomegalovirus exposure and HLA in healthy donors. The PCR employed 60 Vbeta primers together with 13 Jbeta primers. Generated by immunoSEQ multiplex PCR, the TCRdb table keeps only in-frame clones and is missing some. Of 110,000 or so clones in the sample, over 70% are singletons; the top ten hold 6.5% to 9.5%. Sequencing input: PBMCs. These receptors all stem from a woman aged 35 to 49 in good health and CMV-seropositive.

The count of this clone is one. The chain uses TRBV27 and TRBJ1-6; 8 nucleotides agree with TRBD1. The V segment lost 1 base and the J segment 7 bases; nucleotides outside the gene matches: 12. The CDR3 has 18 amino acids. The germline CDR1 and CDR2 sequences are MNHEY and SMNVEV (reference sequence). The CDR3 loop reads CASSLLAGGDRLNSPLHF. The DNA of the CDR3 is TGTGCCAGCAGTTTATTGGCGGGGGGGGACAGGCTCAATTCACCCCTCCACTTT.

CDR3 DNA sequence: TGTGCCAGCGGGGACTTAGCGGGGGGGCGAAATGAGCAGTTCTTC. It encodes CASGDLAGGRNEQFF. The chain carries TRBV4-2 and TRBJ2-1, with 11 bases fitting TRBD2. Germline V gives CDR1 LGHNA, CDR2 YNFKEQ. The V segment lost 8 bases and the J segment 7 bases; nucleotides outside the gene matches: 10. This CDR3 spans 15 amino acids.

For this clone: One end of the junction fails to match germline, which may point to a read error. The V gene is TRBV6-6, the J gene TRBJ2-3, with 7 bases aligning to TRBD1. Germline CDR1 reads MNHNY; CDR2 reads SVGAGI (reference sequence). This CDR3 contains 12 residues. The CDR3 DNA sequence: TGTGCCAGCAGTTTCAGGACAGGTACGCAGTATTTT. It specifies CASSFRTGTQYF.

This clone appeared once. The chain uses TRBV27 and TRBJ1-2; tentative D call: TRBD1 (5 bases). V was shortened by 2 bases and J by 2 bases, with 15 bases between the two germline ends. The CDR3 is made up of 16 amino acids. CDR1 and CDR2 (germline): MNHEY, SMNVEV (reference sequence). Here the CDR3 DNA reads TGTGCCAGCAGTTTACTACAGGCAGGGAGGAACTATGGCTACACCTTC. As protein: CASSLLQAGRNYGYTF.

Concerning this clone itself: A read error may produce the germline difference seen at one junction end. Other nucleotide sequences in the sample specify the same CDR3. The chain joins TRBV6-4 to TRBJ1-2, with D tentatively TRBD1 (6 bases). The CDR3 has 14 residues. Germline V lookup: CDR1 MRHNA, CDR2 SNTAGT. The CDR3 spells CASSDSFTGYGYTF. As DNA, the CDR3 is TGTGCCAGCAGTGACTCGTTTACAGGGTATGGCTACACCTTT.

The chain couples TRBV27 to TRBJ2-3; 14 positions match TRBD2. Germline trimming cut 6 bases from V and 1 base from J; bases unmatched to any gene: 6. The CDR3 is 17 residues long. Germline V gives CDR1 MNHEY, CDR2 SMNVEV (reference sequence). The CDR3 nucleotides read TGTGCCAGCAGACGGACTAGCGGGAGGACCGGCACAGATACGCAGTATTTT. Protein: CASRRTSGRTGTDTQYF.

J is TRBJ2-7 and V is TRBV5-8; D is undetermined. Germline V gene sequence: CDR1 SGHTS, CDR2 YDEGEE. The CDR3 consists of 11 residues. The ends were cut back, 6 bases at V and 1 base at J, with 5 bases in the middle. CDR3 DNA: TGTGCCAGCACCCCGTCCTACGAGCAGTACTTC. Amino acids: CASTPSYEQYF.

This sequence joins TRBV29-1 and TRBJ1-2, with TRBD1 as a possible D gene (6 bases). Trimming pared 4 bases from V and 8 bases from J, leaving 23 bases between. CDR1 and CDR2 from the germline V gene are SQVTM and ANQGSEA. The CDR3 is 15 amino acids. The CDR3 is CSVVGRGRGVDGYTF. The DNA for the CDR3 is TGCAGCGTTGTTGGGCGGGGGCGAGGGGTGGACGGCTACACCTTC.